This TCR beta chain was identified during a study of T-cell reconstitution after alpha-beta-depleted transplantation in children. The CDR3 runs to 17 residues. CDR1 and CDR2 from the germline V gene are KGHSH and LQKENI. Trimming stripped 1 base from V and 0 bases from J, with 10 bases between. During its preparation, the TCRbeta library received unique molecular identifiers. From the PCR reads, TCRdb called clonotypes with MiXCR, one entry per CDR3 protein. Of 200,000 to 300,000 distinct CDR3 sequences in the sample, around 11% were seen once. The sequence was obtained from a human donor who donated a stem cell graft to a child with acute lymphoblastic leukemia. This chain connects TRBV18 to TRBJ1-6; a weak D match, TRBD1 (5 bases). Specimen: PBMCs from the stem cell graft donor, collected from the stem cell graft. CDR3 residues: CASSPRPGNSYNSPLHF. The CDR3 DNA is TGTGCCAGCTCACCACGTCCAGGGAACTCCTATAATTCACCCCTCCACTTT.